These 26 T cell receptor beta chains share one sample of origin, sequenced in a study of T cell changes during pregnancy in multiple sclerosis. Profiled with immunoSEQ multiplex PCR; TCRdb holds only in-frame clones, not every one. The top ten hold about 13% of the sample, which has 24,000 or so clones, around nine tenths seen once. Sequenced here: CD8+ T cells from peripheral blood mononuclear cells, sampled in the first trimester of pregnancy. These receptors were taken from a female donor in good health, enrolled as a control in a pregnancy study.

This chain connects TRBV6-4 to TRBJ2-1; TRBD2 matches at 10 bases. V gave up 6 bases and J gave up 5 bases; unmatched junction bases: 7. Germline lookup yields CDR1 MRHNA and CDR2 SNTAGT. CDR3 size: 15 residues. CDR3 residues: CASSLTSGENNEQFF. CDR3 nucleotide sequence: TGTGCCAGCAGCCTTACTAGCGGGGAGAACAATGAGCAGTTCTTC.

This rearrangement joins TRBV28 to TRBJ2-7; D gene uncertain. This CDR3 comprises 14 residues. Germline-derived CDR1 and CDR2 are MDHEN and SYDVKM. Deletions cut 3 bases from V and 0 bases from J, with 9 bases between. The CDR3 sequence is CASSLAASSYEQYF. The CDR3 nucleotides read TGTGCCAGCAGTTTGGCGGCTAGCTCCTACGAGCAGTACTTC.

The CDR3 nucleotides read TGTGCCAGCAGCCAATCGGGACAGAATAATGAAAAACTGTTTTTT. This sequence encodes CASSQSGQNNEKLFF. The gene calls are TRBV7-7 and TRBJ1-4; 7 bases are a match to TRBD1. The J segment lost 4 bases and the V segment lost 5 bases, leaving 7 bases of the junction unmatched. CDR3 length equals 15 residues. Germline V CDR1 and CDR2: SSHAT, FNYEAQ (reference sequence).

This rearrangement joins TRBV11-2 to TRBJ2-7, with 8 bases that match TRBD2. Germline V lookup: CDR1 SGHAT, CDR2 FQNNGV. The CDR3 has 14 amino acids. With 3 bases clipped from V and 3 bases from J, the junction kept 4 bases outside the gene matches. The CDR3 loop is CASSFGGDYYEQYF. The CDR3 region has the DNA TGTGCCAGCAGCTTCGGGGGGGACTACTACGAGCAGTACTTC.

The chain joins TRBV12-5 to TRBJ1-3; TRBD1 aligns across 9 bases. J lost 4 bases, V lost 4 bases, and 5 bases had no gene match. Germline CDR1 LGHNT, CDR2 FRNRAP. The length of the CDR3 is 15 residues. The CDR3 DNA reads TGTGCTAGTGGTTCAGGGACAGGGAACGGAAACACCATATATTTT. It encodes CASGSGTGNGNTIYF. The full variable domain, its missing parts supplied by reference TRBV12-5 and TRBJ1-3, is DARVTQTPRHKVTEMGQEVTMRCQPILGHNTVFWYRQTMMQGLELLAYFRNRAPLDDSGMPKDRFSAEMPDATLATLKIQPSEPRDSAVYFCASGSGTGNGNTIYFGEGSWLTVV.

J is TRBJ1-4 and V is TRBV6-6; 7 nucleotides align to TRBD1. The ends lost 2 bases at V and 8 bases at J; junction bases unmatched: 5. This CDR3 region has 14 residues. Looked up from germline, CDR1 is MNHNY and CDR2 is SVGAGI (reference sequence). In DNA, the CDR3 is TGTGCCAGCAGTTACCAAGGACAGGCCGAAAAACTGTTTTTT. This encodes CASSYQGQAEKLFF.

This clone was counted once. Here the CDR3 reads CASSVDSYEQYF. CDR3 DNA: TGTGCCAGCAGTGTGGACAGCTACGAGCAGTACTTC. V gene TRBV27 combines with J gene TRBJ2-7, with D tentatively TRBD1 (6 bases). Trimming removed 5 bases at V and 3 bases at J, with 8 bases between. CDR1 and CDR2 (germline): MNHEY, SMNVEV (reference sequence). The length of the CDR3 is 12 residues.

The V call is TRBV6-6, the J call TRBJ2-5; 10 bases match TRBD1. The CDR3 spans 14 residues. Germline V lookup: CDR1 MNHNY, CDR2 SVGAGI (reference sequence). V gave up 7 bases and J gave up 11 bases; unmatched junction bases: 13. The DNA for the CDR3 is TGTGCCAGCACCCGTCCCGGGACAGGGGAAGAGCAGTACTTC. Residues: CASTRPGTGEEQYF.

This chain joins TRBV19 and TRBJ2-2; D is unresolved. The CDR3 is 11 residues long. Germline lookup yields CDR1 LNHDA and CDR2 SQIVND (reference sequence). Trimming removed 7 bases from V and 5 bases from J, with 5 bases in between. CDR3 amino acids: CASTTTGELFF. In DNA form, the CDR3 reads TGTGCCAGTACCACTACCGGGGAGCTGTTTTTT.

In its sample, this clone was seen a few times. The chain joins TRBV9 to TRBJ2-7; D remains unclear. This CDR3 has 14 amino acids. Germline assignment: CDR1 SGDLS and CDR2 YYNGEE. The ends were cut back, 2 bases at V and 2 bases at J, with 11 bases in the middle. CDR3 loop: CASSVRGGPYEQYF. The CDR3 nucleotides read TGTGCCAGCAGCGTCCGTGGCGGCCCCTACGAGCAGTACTTC.

The gene calls are TRBV28 and TRBJ1-5; no reliable D call. Germline CDR1 is MDHEN and CDR2 is SYDVKM. Deletions cut 8 bases from V and 3 bases from J, with 17 bases between. The CDR3 covers 15 residues. CDR3 bases: TGTGCCAGCGCCTCCCCGGTGTCCTTCAATCAGCCCCAGCATTTT. Translating it yields CASASPVSFNQPQHF.

This rearrangement joins TRBV7-9 to TRBJ2-5; 10 nucleotides match TRBD2. Germline lookup yields CDR1 SEHNR and CDR2 FQNEAQ (reference sequence). The CDR3 consists of 16 residues. The junction had 11 bases not matched to a gene; V was cut back by 5 bases and J by 5 bases. CDR3 loop: CASSQNSGGLRETQYF. CDR3 DNA sequence: TGTGCCAGCAGCCAGAATAGCGGGGGGCTGAGGGAGACCCAGTACTTC.

This clone was counted between two and nine times. The chain couples TRBV4-2 to TRBJ1-1; D might be TRBD1 (5 bases). V was clipped by 6 bases and J by 1 base, with 9 bases between them. There are 13 residues in the CDR3. Germline V CDR1 and CDR2: LGHNA, YNFKEQ. CDR3 nucleotide sequence: TGTGCCAGCAGGCAGGGTCAGAACACTGAAGCTTTCTTT. This encodes CASRQGQNTEAFF.

J is TRBJ2-3 and V is TRBV21-1; TRBD1 is the table's D call, not checked against the DNA. TRBV21-1 is tagged as a pseudogene. This CDR3 has 17 residues. This chain's CDR3 is CASSSRQGHYFDEGQYF. The CDR3 DNA follows: TGTGCCAGCAGCTCCAGACAGGGACACTACTTCGATGAAGGGCAGTATTTT.

With regard to this clone: Other DNA sequences from this sample encode an identical CDR3 as well. The V and J genes are TRBV7-9 and TRBJ1-2; TRBD1 agrees at 7 bases. CDR3 length: 12 amino acids. V lost 5 bases to trimming and J lost 6 bases; unmatched junction nucleotides: 3. CDR1 is SEHNR, CDR2 FQNEAQ, per germline (reference sequence). This CDR3 reads CASSDRADGYTF. The CDR3 region has the DNA TGTGCCAGCAGCGACAGGGCCGATGGCTACACCTTC.

This clone was detected once. The V call is TRBV4-3, the J call TRBJ2-7, with D maybe TRBD2 (5 bases). Germline CDR1 LGHNA, CDR2 YSLEER. Trimming took 0 bases from V and 2 from J, leaving 17 bases between them. The CDR3 length is 17 residues. The CDR3 is CASSQDLLREVPYEQYF. Here the CDR3 DNA reads TGCGCCAGCAGCCAAGATCTATTGAGGGAAGTACCCTACGAGCAGTACTTC.

This clone has more than one count but fewer than ten. V gene TRBV11-2 combines with J gene TRBJ2-1; 10 bases agree with TRBD1. V trimming: 5 bases; J trimming: 4 bases; junction bases outside the gene matches: 5. CDR3 size: 15 residues. The germline V gene has CDR1 SGHAT and CDR2 FQNNGV. The CDR3 loop reads CASSLTGGKYNEQFF. DNA of the CDR3: TGTGCCAGCAGCCTGACAGGGGGCAAGTACAATGAGCAGTTCTTC.

The chain employs TRBV4-2 and TRBJ2-1; D is possibly TRBD2 (6 bases). There are 17 residues in the CDR3. The germline V gene has CDR1 LGHNA and CDR2 YNFKEQ. V lost 0 bases and J lost 5, with 17 bases in between. The CDR3 DNA sequence: TGTGCCAGCAGCCAAGAGGGACTGGCGGGGCTAGACAATGAGCAGTTCTTC. It codes for CASSQEGLAGLDNEQFF.

In DNA form, the CDR3 reads TGTGCCAGCAGCTCCGGGAGGGGGCGAGCGGAGACCCAGTACTTC. It translates to CASSSGRGRAETQYF. The J gene is TRBJ2-5, the V gene TRBV7-3, with D possibly TRBD2 on 8 matching bases. The V and J ends lost 4 bases and 5 bases respectively, with 17 bases between them. Per the germline V gene, CDR1 is SGHTA and CDR2 is FQGTGA. The CDR3 runs to 15 residues. Drawing the rest from reference TRBV7-3 and TRBJ2-5, the complete variable domain is GAGVSQTPSNKVTEKGKYVELRCDPISGHTALYWYRQSLGQGPEFLIYFQGTGAADDSGLPNDRFFAVRPEGSVSTLKIQRTERGDSAVYLCASSSGRGRAETQYFGPGTRLLVL.

The rearrangement links TRBV4-1 to TRBJ1-5; a possible D gene is TRBD1 (6 bases). Germline-derived CDR1 and CDR2 are MGHRA and YSYEKL. The CDR3 is 16 residues long. V was trimmed by 2 bases and J by 3 bases, leaving 14 bases between them. The CDR3 nucleotides read TGCGCCAGCAGCCAACTACAGGGTGTCGACAATCAGCCCCAGCATTTT. Its protein product is CASSQLQGVDNQPQHF.

Only a few counts were recorded for this clone. V is TRBV7-9 and J is TRBJ2-7, with D possibly being TRBD1 (5 bases). The CDR3 is 14 residues long. Germline-derived CDR1 and CDR2 are SEHNR and FQNEAQ (reference sequence). Trimming took 4 bases from V and 3 from J, leaving 13 bases between them. The CDR3 bases are TGTGCCAGCAGCTCAGGCTCAGGGAACTACGAGCAGTACTTC. Protein product: CASSSGSGNYEQYF.

The chain joins TRBV5-6 to TRBJ1-1, with D uncertain. The length of the CDR3 is 11 residues. CDR1 and CDR2 from the germline V gene are SGHDT and YYEEEE. V dropped 0 bases and J dropped 14 bases, with 11 bases sitting between them. CDR3 sequence reads: CASSLGTGIFF. The DNA of the CDR3 is TGTGCCAGCAGCTTGGGGACTGGAATCTTCTTT.

This clone was observed a few times. V and J are TRBV11-2 and TRBJ2-1; 12 nucleotides match TRBD2. The CDR3 has 17 amino acids. CDR1 SGHAT and CDR2 FQNNGV come from the germline V gene. V lost 0 bases to trimming and J lost 4 bases; unmatched junction nucleotides: 4. The CDR3 sequence is CASSLDLGLAGYNEQFF. The CDR3 DNA reads as TGTGCCAGCAGCTTAGATCTCGGACTAGCGGGATACAATGAGCAGTTCTTC.

The chain uses TRBV5-6 and TRBJ2-5; D might be TRBD2 (5 bases). The CDR3 totals 16 residues. The V and J ends lost 1 base and 0 bases respectively, with 13 bases between them. Germline loops: CDR1 SGHDT, CDR2 YYEEEE. This CDR3 is CASSLPSGEYQETQYF. DNA for the CDR3: TGTGCCAGCAGCTTGCCCAGCGGAGAGTACCAAGAGACCCAGTACTTC.

This sequence joins TRBV5-1 and TRBJ2-1; TRBD2 matches at 9 bases. V lost 3 bases and J lost 7; bases outside the gene matches: 11. CDR1 SGHRS and CDR2 YFSETQ come from the germline V gene. CDR3 length equals 16 residues. In DNA, the CDR3 is TGCGCCAGCAGCTCGCCCATAGCGGGGGACGTAAATGAGCAGTTCTTC. Its protein product is CASSSPIAGDVNEQFF.

The chain carries TRBV30 and TRBJ1-6, with D possibly matching TRBD1 (6 bases). The CDR3 is 14 residues long. V gave up 7 bases and J gave up 7 bases, with 17 bases separating them. The germline V gene encodes CDR1 GTSNPN and CDR2 SVGIG (reference sequence). The CDR3 reads CASLGDIPNSPLHF. The CDR3 nucleotides are TGTGCCTCGCTCGGGGACATACCGAATTCACCCCTCCACTTT.